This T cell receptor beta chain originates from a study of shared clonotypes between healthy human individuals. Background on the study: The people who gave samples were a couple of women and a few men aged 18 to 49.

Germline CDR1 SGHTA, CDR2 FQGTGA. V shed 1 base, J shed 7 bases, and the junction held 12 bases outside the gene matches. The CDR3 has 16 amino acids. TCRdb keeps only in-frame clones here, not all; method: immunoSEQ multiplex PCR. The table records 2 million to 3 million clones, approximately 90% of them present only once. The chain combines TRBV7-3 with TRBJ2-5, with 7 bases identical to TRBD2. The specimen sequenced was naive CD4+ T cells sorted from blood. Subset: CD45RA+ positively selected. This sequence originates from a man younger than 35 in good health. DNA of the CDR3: TGTGCCAGCAGCTTAAACCCAGGGACTACCGCGGGGACCCAGTACTTC. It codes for CASSLNPGTTAGTQYF. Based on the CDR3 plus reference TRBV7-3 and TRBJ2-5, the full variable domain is GAGVSQTPSNKVTEKGKYVELRCDPISGHTALYWYRQSLGQGPEFLIYFQGTGAADDSGLPNDRFFAVRPEGSVSTLKIQRTERGDSAVYLCASSLNPGTTAGTQYFGPGTRLLVL.